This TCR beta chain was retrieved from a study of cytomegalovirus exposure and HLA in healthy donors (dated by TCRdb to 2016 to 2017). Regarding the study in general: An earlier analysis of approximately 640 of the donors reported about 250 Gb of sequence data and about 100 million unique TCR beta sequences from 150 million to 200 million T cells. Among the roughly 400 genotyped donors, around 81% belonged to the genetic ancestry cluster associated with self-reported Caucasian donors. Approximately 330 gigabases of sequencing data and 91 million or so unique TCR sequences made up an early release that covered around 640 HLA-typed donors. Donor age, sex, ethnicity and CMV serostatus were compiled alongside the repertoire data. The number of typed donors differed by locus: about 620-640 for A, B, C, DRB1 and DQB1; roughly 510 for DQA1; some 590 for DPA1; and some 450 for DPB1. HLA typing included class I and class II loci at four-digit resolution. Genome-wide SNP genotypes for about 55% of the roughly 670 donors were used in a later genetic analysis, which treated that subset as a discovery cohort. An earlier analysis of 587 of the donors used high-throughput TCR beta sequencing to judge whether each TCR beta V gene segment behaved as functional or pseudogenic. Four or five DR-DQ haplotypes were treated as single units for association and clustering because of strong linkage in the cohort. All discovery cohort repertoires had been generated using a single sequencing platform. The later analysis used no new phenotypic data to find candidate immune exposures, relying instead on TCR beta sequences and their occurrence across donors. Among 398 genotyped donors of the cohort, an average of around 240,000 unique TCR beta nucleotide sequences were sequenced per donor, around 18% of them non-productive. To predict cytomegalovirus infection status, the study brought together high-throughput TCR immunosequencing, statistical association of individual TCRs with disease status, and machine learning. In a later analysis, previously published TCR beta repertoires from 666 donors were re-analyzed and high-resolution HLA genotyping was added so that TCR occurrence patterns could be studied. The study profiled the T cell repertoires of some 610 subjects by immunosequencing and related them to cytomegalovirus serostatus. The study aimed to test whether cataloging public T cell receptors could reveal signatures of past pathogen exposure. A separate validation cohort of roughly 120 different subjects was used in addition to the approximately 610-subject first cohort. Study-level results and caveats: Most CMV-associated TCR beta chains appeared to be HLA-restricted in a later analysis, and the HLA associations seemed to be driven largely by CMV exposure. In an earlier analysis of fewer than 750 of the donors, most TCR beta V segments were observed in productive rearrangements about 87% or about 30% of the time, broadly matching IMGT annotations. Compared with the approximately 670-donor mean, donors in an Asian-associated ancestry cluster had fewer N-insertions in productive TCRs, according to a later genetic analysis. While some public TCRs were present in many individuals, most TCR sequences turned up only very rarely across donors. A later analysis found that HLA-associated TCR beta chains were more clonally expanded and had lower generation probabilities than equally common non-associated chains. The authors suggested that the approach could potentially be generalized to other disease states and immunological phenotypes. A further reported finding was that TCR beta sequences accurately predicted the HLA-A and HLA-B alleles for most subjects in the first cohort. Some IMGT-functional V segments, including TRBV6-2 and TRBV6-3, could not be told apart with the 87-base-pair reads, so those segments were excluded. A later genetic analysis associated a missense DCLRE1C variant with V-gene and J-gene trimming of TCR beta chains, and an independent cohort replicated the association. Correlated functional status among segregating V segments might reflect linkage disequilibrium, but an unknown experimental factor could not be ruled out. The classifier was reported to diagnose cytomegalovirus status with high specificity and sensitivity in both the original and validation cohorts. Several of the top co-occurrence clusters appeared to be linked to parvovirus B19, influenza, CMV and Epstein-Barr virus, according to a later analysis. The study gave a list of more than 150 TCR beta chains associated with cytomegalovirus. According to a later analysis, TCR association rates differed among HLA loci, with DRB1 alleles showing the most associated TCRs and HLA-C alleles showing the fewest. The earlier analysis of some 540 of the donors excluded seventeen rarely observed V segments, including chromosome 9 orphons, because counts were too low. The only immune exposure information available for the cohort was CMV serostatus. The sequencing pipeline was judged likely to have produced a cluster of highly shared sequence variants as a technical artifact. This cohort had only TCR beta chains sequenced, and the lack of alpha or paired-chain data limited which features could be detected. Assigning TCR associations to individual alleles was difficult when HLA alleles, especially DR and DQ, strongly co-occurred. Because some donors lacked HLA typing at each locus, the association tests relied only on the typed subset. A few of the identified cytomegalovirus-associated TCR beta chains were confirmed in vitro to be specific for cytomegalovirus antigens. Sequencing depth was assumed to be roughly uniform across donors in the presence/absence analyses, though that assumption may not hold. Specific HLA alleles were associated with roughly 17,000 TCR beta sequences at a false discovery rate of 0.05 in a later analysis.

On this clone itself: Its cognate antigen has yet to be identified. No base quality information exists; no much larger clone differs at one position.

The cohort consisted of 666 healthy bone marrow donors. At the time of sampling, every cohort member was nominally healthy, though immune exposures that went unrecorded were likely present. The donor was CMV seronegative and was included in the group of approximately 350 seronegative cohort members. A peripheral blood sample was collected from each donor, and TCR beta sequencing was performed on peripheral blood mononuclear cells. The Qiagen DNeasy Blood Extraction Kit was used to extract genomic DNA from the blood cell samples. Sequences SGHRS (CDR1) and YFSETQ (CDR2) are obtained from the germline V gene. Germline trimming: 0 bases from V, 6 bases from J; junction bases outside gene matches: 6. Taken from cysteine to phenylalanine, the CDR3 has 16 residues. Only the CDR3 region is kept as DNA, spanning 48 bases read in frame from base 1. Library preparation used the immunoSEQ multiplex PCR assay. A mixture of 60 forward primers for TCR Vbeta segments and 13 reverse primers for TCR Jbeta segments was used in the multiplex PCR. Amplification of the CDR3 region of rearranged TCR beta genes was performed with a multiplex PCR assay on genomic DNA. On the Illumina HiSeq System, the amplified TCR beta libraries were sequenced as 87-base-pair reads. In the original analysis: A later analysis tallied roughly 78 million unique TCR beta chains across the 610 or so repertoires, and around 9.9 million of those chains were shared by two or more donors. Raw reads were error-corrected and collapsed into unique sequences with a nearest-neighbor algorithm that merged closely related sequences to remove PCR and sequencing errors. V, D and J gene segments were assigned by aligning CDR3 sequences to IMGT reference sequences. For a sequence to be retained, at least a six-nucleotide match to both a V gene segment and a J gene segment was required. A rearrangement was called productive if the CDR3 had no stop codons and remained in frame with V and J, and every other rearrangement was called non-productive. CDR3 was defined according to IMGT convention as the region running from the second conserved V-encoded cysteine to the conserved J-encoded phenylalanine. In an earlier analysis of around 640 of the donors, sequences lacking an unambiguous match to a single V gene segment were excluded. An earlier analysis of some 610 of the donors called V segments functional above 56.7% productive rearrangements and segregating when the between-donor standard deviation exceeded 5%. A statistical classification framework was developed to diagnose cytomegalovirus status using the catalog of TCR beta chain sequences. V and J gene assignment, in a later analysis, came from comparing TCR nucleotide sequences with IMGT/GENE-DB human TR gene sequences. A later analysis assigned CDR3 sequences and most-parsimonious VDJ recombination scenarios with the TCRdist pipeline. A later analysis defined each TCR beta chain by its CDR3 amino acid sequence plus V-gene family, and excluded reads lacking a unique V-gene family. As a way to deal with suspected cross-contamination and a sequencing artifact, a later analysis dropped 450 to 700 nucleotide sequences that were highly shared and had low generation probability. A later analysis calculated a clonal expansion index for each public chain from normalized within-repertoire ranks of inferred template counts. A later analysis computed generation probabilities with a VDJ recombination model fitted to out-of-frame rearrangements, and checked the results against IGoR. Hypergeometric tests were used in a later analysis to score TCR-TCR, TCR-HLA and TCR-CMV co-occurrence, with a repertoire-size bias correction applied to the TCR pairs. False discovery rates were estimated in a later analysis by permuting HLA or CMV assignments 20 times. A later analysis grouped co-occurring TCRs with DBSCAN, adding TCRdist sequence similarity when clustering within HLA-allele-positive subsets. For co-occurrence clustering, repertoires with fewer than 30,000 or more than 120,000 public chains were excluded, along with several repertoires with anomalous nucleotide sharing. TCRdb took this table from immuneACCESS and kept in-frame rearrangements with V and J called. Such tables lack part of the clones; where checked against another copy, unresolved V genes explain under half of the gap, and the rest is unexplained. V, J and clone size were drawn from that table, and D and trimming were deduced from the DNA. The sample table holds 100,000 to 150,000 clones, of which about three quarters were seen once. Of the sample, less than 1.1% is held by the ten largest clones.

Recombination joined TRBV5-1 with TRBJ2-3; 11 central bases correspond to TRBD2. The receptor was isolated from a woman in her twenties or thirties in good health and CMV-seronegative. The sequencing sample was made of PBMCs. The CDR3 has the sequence CASSLAVASGGDTQYF. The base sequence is TGCGCCAGCAGCTTGGCGGTGGCTAGCGGGGGGGATACGCAGTATTTT.